Below, 29 T cell receptor beta chains from the same sample are listed, as sequenced in a study of vaccination effects on CD4 cells after COVID-19. In the ViraFEST assay, antigen-specific CD4+ clonotypes were identified by expansion after peptide-pool stimulation. Culturing for about 9 days preceded CD4+ T cell isolation. The cohort was immunized with two doses of either the BNT162b2 or mRNA-1273 vaccine. These TCRs are of unknown antigen specificity. Some clones are missing from TCRdb's copy, which holds only in-frame ones; the method was immunoSEQ multiplex PCR. This table holds more than 12,000 clones, over 60% found once. Here the sequenced sample was CD4+ T cells from PBMCs cultured with SARS-CoV-2 spike peptides, taken after COVID-19 vaccination. Receptors originate from a human donor who received a COVID-19 vaccine.

This clone was detected only a few times. The chain is built from TRBV3-1 (or the pseudogene TRBV3-2) and TRBJ1-1, with a tentative D call TRBD1 (6 bases). Deletions cut 4 bases from V and 11 bases from J, with 11 bases between. CDR3 length: 11 amino acids. CDR1 is LGHDT and CDR2 is YNNKEL in the germline V gene (reference sequence). The CDR3 spells CASSRGLLAFF. Written as DNA, the CDR3 is TGTGCCAGCAGCCGGGGGCTATTGGCTTTCTTT.

V is TRBV12-3 or TRBV12-4 and J is TRBJ2-5, with unresolved D. This CDR3 has 12 amino acids. Trimming left V 2 bases short and J 2 bases short, with 3 bases between. The CDR3 DNA sequence: TGTGCCAGCAGTTTACTGCAAGAGACCCAGTACTTC. Protein: CASSLLQETQYF.

V and J are TRBV5-1 and TRBJ2-7; 11 positions match TRBD1. Germline V gives CDR1 SGHRS, CDR2 YFSETQ. The ends lost 0 bases at V and 3 bases at J; junction bases unmatched: 2. The CDR3 runs to 15 residues. CDR3 sequence (DNA): TGCGCCAGCAGCTTGGGGGGGACAGGGGGCTACGAGCAGTACTTC. Protein product: CASSLGGTGGYEQYF. The entire variable domain, with the rest obtained from reference TRBV5-1 and TRBJ2-7, is as follows: KAGVTQTPRYLIKTRGQQVTLSCSPISGHRSVSWYQQTPGQGLQFLFEYFSETQRNKGNFPGRFSGRQFSNSRSEMNVSTLELGDSALYLCASSLGGTGGYEQYFGPGTRLTVT.

This chain uses TRBV19 with TRBJ1-3; D gene uncertain. CDR1 LNHDA and CDR2 SQIVND come from the germline V gene (reference sequence). There are 14 residues in the CDR3. V was shortened by 5 bases and J by 7 bases, with 15 bases between the two germline ends. CDR3 in amino acids: CASSDDQWRNTIYF. The DNA for the CDR3 is TGTGCCAGTAGTGACGATCAATGGCGGAACACCATATATTTT. Full variable domain (missing parts from reference TRBV19 and TRBJ1-3): DGGITQSPKYLFRKEGQNVTLSCEQNLNHDAMYWYRQDPGQGLRLIYYSQIVNDFQKGDIAEGYSVSREKKESFPLTVTSAQKNPTAFYLCASSDDQWRNTIYFGEGSWLTVV.

The CDR3 DNA reads TGTGCCAGCAGGCGGACAGGGCGGGGCGGGGAGCTGTTTTTT. Translated, it gives CASRRTGRGGELFF. The V and J genes are TRBV3-1 (or the pseudogene TRBV3-2) and TRBJ2-2; 8 bases agree with TRBD1. CDR1 and CDR2 (germline): LGHDT, YNNKEL (reference sequence). V dropped 6 bases and J dropped 7; count of bases not matched to a gene: 7. This CDR3 spans 14 amino acids.

The chain combines TRBV28 with TRBJ2-5, with D perhaps TRBD1 (5 bases). Germline CDR1 is MDHEN and CDR2 is SYDVKM. Deletions cut 3 bases from V and 5 bases from J, with 19 bases between. CDR3 length equals 16 residues. The CDR3 DNA reads TGTGCCAGCAGTTTTTCCCCAACAGGCTTAATGGAGACCCAGTACTTC. This gives the protein CASSFSPTGLMETQYF.

This chain uses TRBV5-1 with TRBJ2-7, with 10 bases matching TRBD2. The junction had 4 bases not matched to a gene; V was cut back by 4 bases and J by 3 bases. Germline CDR1 is SGHRS and CDR2 is YFSETQ. The CDR3 contains 14 residues. In DNA, the CDR3 is TGCGCCAGCAGCCCAGCTAGCGGGAGCTACGAGCAGTACTTC. Amino acid sequence: CASSPASGSYEQYF.

V and J are TRBV6-1 and TRBJ1-2; 7 nucleotides match TRBD1. CDR3 length: 13 residues. Germline CDR1 is MNHNS and CDR2 is SASEGT. J gave up 6 bases and V 2 bases, and 3 bases lay outside the gene matches. The CDR3, as DNA: TGTGCCAGCAGTGAATGGGGACAGAATGGCTACACCTTC. It encodes CASSEWGQNGYTF.

The chain joins TRBV27 to TRBJ2-1; D is ambiguous. Germline V gene lookup returns CDR1 MNHEY and CDR2 SMNVEV (reference sequence). The CDR3 is 16 residues long. V gave up 4 bases and J gave up 5 bases, with 18 bases separating them. The CDR3 is CASSSGRLAGNNEQFF. CDR3 nucleotides: TGTGCCAGCAGTTCCGGCCGCCTTGCTGGCAACAATGAGCAGTTCTTC.

The table lists this clone with a few counts. The chain couples TRBV18 to TRBJ2-1; the match to TRBD1 covers 7 bases. CDR3 length: 17 amino acids. V lost 4 bases and J lost 4; bases outside the gene matches: 13. From germline, CDR1 is KGHSH and CDR2 LQKENI. DNA for the CDR3: TGTGCCAGCTCACTGACTTACCCTCCCAGGGGGTACAATGAGCAGTTCTTC. The encoded protein is CASSLTYPPRGYNEQFF. The complete variable domain, with remaining parts taken from reference TRBV18 and TRBJ2-1, reads NAGVMQNPRHLVRRRGQEARLRCSPMKGHSHVYWYRQLPEEGLKFMVYLQKENIIDESGMPKERFSAEFPKEGPSILRIQQVVRGDSAAYFCASSLTYPPRGYNEQFFGPGTRLTVL.

The CDR3 DNA reads as TGTGCCAGCAGCAGGGACGGCCAAGAGACCCAGTACTTC. Translation: CASSRDGQETQYF. The J gene is TRBJ2-5, the V gene TRBV2; D may match TRBD1 or TRBD2 (5 bases each). The V end was cut by 6 bases, the J end by 1 base, with 9 bases between. The CDR3 totals 13 residues. Germline CDR1 is SNHLY and CDR2 is FYNNEI. Combining the CDR3 with reference TRBV2 and TRBJ2-5 gives the whole variable domain EPEVTQTPSHQVTQMGQEVILRCVPISNHLYFYWYRQILGQKVEFLVSFYNNEISEKSEIFDDQFSVERPDGSNFTLKIRSTKLEDSAMYFCASSRDGQETQYFGPGTRLLVL.

There are a few counts of this clone. The genes are TRBV27 and TRBJ1-1, with no clear D. Trimming removed 4 bases from V and 0 bases from J, with 15 bases in between. This CDR3 region has 16 residues. CDR1 is MNHEY and CDR2 is SMNVEV in the germline V gene (reference sequence). The CDR3 DNA is TGTGCCAGCAGTTCTGGACGGTCTCACATGAACACTGAAGCTTTCTTT. Encoded protein: CASSSGRSHMNTEAFF.

The chain links TRBV27 to TRBJ1-3; a weak D match, TRBD1 (5 bases). Germline V gives CDR1 MNHEY, CDR2 SMNVEV (reference sequence). The length of the CDR3 is 15 residues. Trimming removed 4 bases at V and 1 base at J, with 11 bases between. CDR3 in DNA: TGTGCCAGCAGTTGGAGGGGAGGGTCTGGAAACACCATATATTTT. The encoded protein is CASSWRGGSGNTIYF.

This clone was counted a few times. The chain employs TRBV21-1 and TRBJ1-2. TRBV21-1 has pseudogene status. This CDR3 has 15 amino acids. The CDR3 loop reads CASRSREPSNYGYTF. DNA for the CDR3: TGTGCCAGCCGATCGAGGGAACCTTCTAACTATGGCTACACCTTC.

The CDR3 DNA reads as TGTGCCAGCAGTTACTCAAGGGCGGGGACCGGGGAGCTGTTTTTT. This sequence encodes CASSYSRAGTGELFF. The V call is TRBV6-6, the J call TRBJ2-2, with D tentatively TRBD2 (6 bases). CDR3 length equals 15 residues. The germline CDR1 and CDR2 sequences are MNHNY and SVGAGI (reference sequence). Trimming took 0 bases from V and 5 from J, leaving 10 bases between them.

J is TRBJ2-1 and V is TRBV12-5; D perhaps matches TRBD2 (5 bases). This CDR3 is built from 13 residues. CDR1 and CDR2 from the germline V gene are LGHNT and FRNRAP. Trimming left V 3 bases short and J 5 bases short, with 8 bases between. The CDR3 nucleotides read TGTGCTAGTGGTTTACTAGAGCACAATGAGCAGTTCTTC. Its translation: CASGLLEHNEQFF.

This clone was observed once. The genes are TRBV11-2 and TRBJ1-4; D may be TRBD1 (5 bases). This CDR3 is 15 amino acids long. Germline lookup yields CDR1 SGHAT and CDR2 FQNNGV. The germline V and J ends were trimmed by 5 bases and 2 bases, with 12 bases remaining between them. The CDR3 DNA is TGTGCCAGCAGCCTTATCGGGGCGACTAATGAAAAACTGTTTTTT. Its protein product is CASSLIGATNEKLFF.

V usage is TRBV10-3 and J usage is TRBJ1-3; 7 nucleotides align to TRBD1. The ends lost 0 bases at V and 0 bases at J; junction bases unmatched: 2. CDR1 is ENHRY, CDR2 SYGVKD, per germline. CDR3 size: 16 residues. The CDR3 sequence is CAISESRDSSGNTIYF. The CDR3 nucleotides read TGTGCCATCAGTGAGTCGAGGGACAGCTCTGGAAACACCATATATTTT.

This clone was detected only once. The gene calls are TRBV19 and TRBJ2-7, with D perhaps TRBD2 (6 bases). The V end lost 5 bases, the J end lost 2 bases, and 16 bases lay between the germline ends. This CDR3 spans 15 amino acids. The germline gives CDR1 LNHDA, CDR2 SQIVND (reference sequence). The CDR3 sequence is CASSGGAILPYEQYF. The CDR3 DNA reads as TGTGCCAGTAGTGGAGGGGCGATTTTGCCCTACGAGCAGTACTTC.

V is TRBV25-1 and J is TRBJ1-4; D may be TRBD1 (5 bases). V gave up 3 bases and J gave up 6 bases, with 14 bases separating them. Germline V lookup: CDR1 MGHDK, CDR2 SYGVNS. This CDR3 spans 15 amino acids. CDR3 protein: CASSDLTVLDEKLFF. CDR3 in DNA: TGTGCCAGCAGTGATTTGACAGTCTTAGATGAAAAACTGTTTTTT.

The V call is TRBV19, the J call TRBJ2-1; D uncertain. The germline V gene encodes CDR1 LNHDA and CDR2 SQIVND (reference sequence). CDR3 length equals 14 residues. V lost 2 bases and J 4 bases, leaving 9 bases between the germline ends. The CDR3 DNA sequence: TGTGCCAGTAGTATAATGGACGGATACAATGAGCAGTTCTTC. It encodes CASSIMDGYNEQFF.

The chain has TRBV10-2 and TRBJ1-2, with a weak D call TRBD1 (5 bases). The germline V gene has CDR1 WSHSY and CDR2 SAAADI. This CDR3 contains 12 residues. V dropped 6 bases and J dropped 2 bases, with 7 bases sitting between them. Written as DNA, the CDR3 is TGCGCCAGCAGGCGACAGAACTATGGCTACACCTTC. Translating gives CASRRQNYGYTF.

The chain has TRBV3-1 (or the pseudogene TRBV3-2) and TRBJ1-5, with D unresolved. Germline V gene sequence: CDR1 LGHDT, CDR2 YNNKEL (reference sequence). Trimming took off 4 bases at V and 0 bases at J, with 4 bases between the two ends. This CDR3 is 13 amino acids long. The CDR3 loop is CASSRYSNQPQHF. CDR3 sequence (DNA): TGTGCCAGCAGCCGGTATAGCAATCAGCCCCAGCATTTT.

V is TRBV7-9 and J is TRBJ1-5; D not resolved. Germline V gene data show CDR1 as SEHNR and CDR2 as FQNEAQ (reference sequence). V lost 1 base, J lost 5 bases, and 9 bases lay in between. The CDR3 has 14 residues. CDR3 coding DNA: TGTGCCAGCAGCTTAGGGGGATTGGATCAGCCCCAGCATTTT. Encoded protein: CASSLGGLDQPQHF.

The chain carries TRBV6-5 and TRBJ1-1; TRBD1 agrees at 7 bases. With V trimmed by 4 bases and J by 5 bases, 7 bases remained unmatched. CDR3 length: 14 residues. Germline V lookup: CDR1 MNHEY, CDR2 SVGAGI. The CDR3 DNA is TGTGCCAGCAGTTTCGACAGGGCGGGTACTGAAGCTTTCTTT. This translates into CASSFDRAGTEAFF.

There are a few counts of this clone. The chain combines TRBV4-3 with TRBJ1-5, with D maybe TRBD1 (6 bases). V shed 0 bases and J shed 2 bases, with 11 bases lying between them. The CDR3 runs 16 residues. CDR1 and CDR2 (germline): LGHNA, YSLEER. The CDR3 bases are TGCGCCAGCAGCCAAGATCTCAGGGGCGGCAATCAGCCCCAGCATTTT. Translating gives CASSQDLRGGNQPQHF.

The sample holds a few counts of this clone. The rearrangement uses TRBV2 and TRBJ1-6; perhaps TRBD1 as D (5 bases). The CDR3 extends over 14 amino acids. In germline, CDR1 is SNHLY, CDR2 FYNNEI. V was trimmed by 6 bases and J by 7 bases, leaving 13 bases between them. Here the CDR3 DNA reads TGTGCCAGCAGCATGGGGGGGAGGAATTCACCCCTCCACTTT. It is translated as CASSMGGRNSPLHF.

V usage is TRBV30 and J usage is TRBJ1-2; 7 nucleotides align to TRBD1. Germline lookup yields CDR1 GTSNPN and CDR2 SVGIG (reference sequence). CDR3 size: 13 residues. The ends lost 4 bases at V and 2 bases at J; junction bases unmatched: 4. The CDR3 nucleotides are TGTGCCTGGACTTCAGGGGGGAACTATGGCTACACCTTC. It is translated as CAWTSGGNYGYTF.

By sample share, this clone is medium-sized. The V call is TRBV6-4, the J call TRBJ1-2, with TRBD1 matching 8 bases. The V gene's germline CDR1 is MRHNA and CDR2 SNTAGT. This CDR3 comprises 13 residues. V lost 7 bases to trimming and J lost 2 bases; unmatched junction nucleotides: 3. Here the CDR3 reads CASMDRENYGYTF. The CDR3 bases are TGTGCCAGCATGGACAGGGAGAACTATGGCTACACCTTC.